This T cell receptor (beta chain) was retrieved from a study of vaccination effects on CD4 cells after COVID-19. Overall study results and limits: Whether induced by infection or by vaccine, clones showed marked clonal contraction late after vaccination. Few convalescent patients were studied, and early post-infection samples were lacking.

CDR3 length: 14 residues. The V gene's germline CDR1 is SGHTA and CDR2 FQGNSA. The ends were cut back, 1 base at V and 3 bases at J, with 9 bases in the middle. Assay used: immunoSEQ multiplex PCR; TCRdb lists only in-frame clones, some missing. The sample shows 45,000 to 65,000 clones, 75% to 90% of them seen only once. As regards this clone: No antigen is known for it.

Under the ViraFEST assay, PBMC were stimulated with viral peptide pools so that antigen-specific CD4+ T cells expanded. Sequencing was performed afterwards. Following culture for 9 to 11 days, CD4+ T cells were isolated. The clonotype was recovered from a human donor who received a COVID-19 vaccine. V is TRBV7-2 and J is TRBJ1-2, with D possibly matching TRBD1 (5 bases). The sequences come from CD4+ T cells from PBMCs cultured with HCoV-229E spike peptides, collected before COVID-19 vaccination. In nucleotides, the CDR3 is TGTGCCAGCAGCTTAGGGGGCAGGGACTATGGCTACACCTTC. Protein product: CASSLGGRDYGYTF.